This T cell receptor (beta chain) was recovered during a study of blood T cell repertoires in COVID-19. Study-level background: Material from acute and convalescent COVID-19 was sourced from the United States, Italy and Spain. PBMCs, B-cell-depleted T cells, or T cells provided the cDNA or gDNA that made up the material.

Original data processing: By means of reference gene primer amplification, nucleated cell counts were estimated. Assay: immunoSEQ multiplex PCR; the TCRdb copy retains only in-frame clones and omits some. V, J and clone size are those of that table, while D and trimming were read from the DNA. The sample includes roughly 50,000 clones, roughly 80% of them seen just once. Trimming took 9 bases from V and 4 from J; bases not matched to a gene: 7. The CDR3 length is 14 residues. Germline assignment: CDR1 LNHDA and CDR2 SQIVND (reference sequence). Material: peripheral blood. The chain is built from TRBV19 and TRBJ1-5, with 9 positions matching TRBD1. The receptor was isolated from a woman older than 75 with acute or convalescent COVID-19. The CDR3: CASQRGQGNQPQHF. In DNA, the CDR3 is TGTGCCAGCCAGAGGGGACAGGGAAATCAGCCCCAGCATTTT.